This T cell receptor beta chain was profiled in a study of shared clonotypes between healthy human individuals. Here immunoSEQ multiplex PCR was the method, and the copy in TCRdb shows in-frame clones only, minus some. The sample consists of over a million clones, 75% of them appearing once. There are 16 residues in the CDR3. V shed 5 bases and J 0 bases; nucleotides not matched to a gene: 6. Germline V gene lookup returns CDR1 LNHDA and CDR2 SQIVND (reference sequence). The sequencing input was memory CD4+ T cells sorted from blood. Sample subset: CD45RA-negative fraction. The clonotype was recovered from a young man in good health. V and J are TRBV19 and TRBJ2-4; 8 bases map to TRBD2. CDR3 residues: CASSPGLVLAKNIQYF. The CDR3 bases are TGTGCCAGTAGTCCGGGACTAGTCCTAGCCAAAAACATTCAGTACTTC.